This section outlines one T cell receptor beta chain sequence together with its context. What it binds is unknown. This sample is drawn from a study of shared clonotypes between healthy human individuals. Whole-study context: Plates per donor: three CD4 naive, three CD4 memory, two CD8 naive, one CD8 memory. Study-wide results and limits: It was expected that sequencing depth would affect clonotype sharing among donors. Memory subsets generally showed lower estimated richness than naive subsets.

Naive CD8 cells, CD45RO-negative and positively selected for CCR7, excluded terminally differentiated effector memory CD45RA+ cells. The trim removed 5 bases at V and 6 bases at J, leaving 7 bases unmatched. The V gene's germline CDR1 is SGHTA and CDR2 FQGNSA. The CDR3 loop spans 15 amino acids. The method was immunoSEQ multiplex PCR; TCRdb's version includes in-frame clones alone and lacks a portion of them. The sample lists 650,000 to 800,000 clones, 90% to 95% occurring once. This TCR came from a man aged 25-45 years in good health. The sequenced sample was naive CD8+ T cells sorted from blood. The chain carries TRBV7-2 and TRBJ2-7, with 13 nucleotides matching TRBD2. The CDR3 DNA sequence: TGTGCCAGCAGCCAAGGACTAGCGGGAGTGTTCGAGCAGTACTTC. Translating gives CASSQGLAGVFEQYF.